The rows below give T cell receptor beta chains drawn from one sample of a study of T cells after yellow fever vaccination. In TCRdb, the 5' RACE reads were re-called with MiXCR into one record per CDR3 protein. The table has approximately 510,000 distinct CDR3 sequences, about a fifth seen once. The sample here was PBMCs, taken roughly 20 days after the first yellow fever vaccination. All receptors derive from a man aged 18 to 30 who received the YFV17D yellow fever vaccine. The CDR3 runs from the conserved cysteine through the conserved F or W. Each record gives: V gene, J gene, clone size, D gene, CDR3 protein, CDR3 DNA. The D gene is left open where the match is weak. Size is omitted from some rows. Given values are once, few, many or a class for expanded clones.

TRBV4-2,TRBJ2-1,few,TRBD2,CASSQTRGGAYNEQFF,TGTGCCAGCAGCCAAACGCGGGGGGGCGCGTACAATGAGCAGTTCTTC
TRBV7-3,TRBJ1-2,NA,TRBD1,CASSDGSGGYGYTF,TGTGCCAGCAGCGATGGTTCAGGGGGCTATGGCTACACCTTC
TRBV20-1,TRBJ1-2,NA,NA,CSAAISGYTF,TGCAGTGCCGCTATTAGCGGCTACACCTTC
TRBV20-1,TRBJ2-7,few,NA,CSALDKGTYEQYF,TGCAGTGCCCTCGACAAGGGGACCTACGAGCAGTACTTC
TRBV7-2,TRBJ2-1,few,NA,CASSQDYHYNEQFF,TGTGCCAGCAGCCAGGACTACCATTACAATGAGCAGTTCTTC
TRBV5-1,TRBJ2-5,few,TRBD2,CASSLDRWRVLADQETQYF,TGCGCCAGCAGCTTGGATCGGTGGCGGGTACTAGCGGACCAAGAGACCCAGTACTTC
TRBV6-2/TRBV6-3,TRBJ2-3,NA,TRBD2,CASSYAGGYMRTDTQYF,TGTGCCAGCAGTTACGCGGGGGGATATATGAGGACAGATACGCAGTATTTT
TRBV12-3/TRBV12-4,TRBJ2-7,NA,NA,CASSIDPGRKDEQYF,TGTGCCAGCAGCATCGACCCGGGACGGAAAGACGAGCAGTACTTC
TRBV10-2,TRBJ2-7,NA,TRBD1,CASIGPGQGTREQYF,TGCGCCAGCATTGGACCGGGACAGGGAACGCGGGAGCAGTACTTC
TRBV5-6,TRBJ2-5,many,NA,CASSLRGGGTETQYF,TGTGCCAGCAGCTTGCGTGGAGGGGGCACGGAGACCCAGTACTTC